The 29 T cell receptor beta chains below were found in one sample sequenced in a study of Ad26.COV2.S vaccination and SARS-CoV-2 variants. Produced via immunoSEQ multiplex PCR; TCRdb's table is partial and in-frame only. The table lists a few hundred thousand clones, less than 95% of them singletons. Sample treatment: around 19 received Ad26.COV2.S at low or high dose, single or two shots; about five received placebo; per-sample allocation not given. It was on day 63 after the first vaccine or placebo injection that samples were taken. The sequenced sample was peripheral blood, obtained in a trial of Ad26.COV2.S vaccine versus placebo. The receptors were gathered from a person between 18 and 65 years old who received the Ad26.COV2.S COVID-19 vaccine or a placebo.

The V call is TRBV5-4, the J call TRBJ2-2; 8 nucleotides match TRBD2. Germline values: CDR1 SGHNT, CDR2 YYREEE (reference sequence). The CDR3 totals 15 residues. V was clipped by 0 bases and J by 5 bases; unmatched bases: 3. The CDR3: CASSLGSSGTGELFF. As DNA, the CDR3 is TGTGCCAGCAGCTTGGGGTCTAGCGGGACCGGGGAGCTGTTTTTT.

The V and J genes are TRBV7-6 and TRBJ1-4; D not resolved. There are 12 residues in the CDR3. V was clipped by 0 bases and J by 6 bases, with 2 bases between them. Germline V lookup: CDR1 SGHVS, CDR2 FNYEAQ. The chain's CDR3 is CASSLADEKLFF. The CDR3 DNA follows: TGTGCCAGCAGCTTAGCTGATGAAAAACTGTTTTTT.

The chain has TRBV6-1 and TRBJ2-1, with a weak D call TRBD2 (5 bases). The V and J ends lost 8 bases and 2 bases respectively, with 7 bases between them. The CDR3 loop spans 12 amino acids. Germline-derived CDR1 and CDR2 are MNHNS and SASEGT. The chain's CDR3 is CASSGTYNEQFF. The CDR3 nucleotides read TGTGCCAGCTCGGGGACCTACAATGAGCAGTTCTTC.

The J gene is TRBJ2-3, the V gene TRBV19; perhaps TRBD1 as D (6 bases). The V and J ends lost 4 bases and 1 base respectively, with 15 bases between them. CDR1 is LNHDA, CDR2 SQIVND, per germline (reference sequence). This CDR3 contains 16 residues. CDR3 sequence (DNA): TGTGCCAGTAGTACCGAAGTACGGACAGGCACAGATACGCAGTATTTT. This encodes CASSTEVRTGTDTQYF.

CDR3 sequence (DNA): TGTGCCAGCAGCGGGAGGGAATCGGCTTTCTTT. This translates into CASSGRESAFF. This sequence joins TRBV28 and TRBJ1-1; D gene unclear. The germline CDR1 and CDR2 sequences are MDHEN and SYDVKM. V was clipped by 6 bases and J by 11 bases, with 13 bases between them. This CDR3 has 11 residues.

The chain is built from TRBV19 and TRBJ2-3; D is perhaps TRBD1 or TRBD2 (6 bases each). Germline values: CDR1 LNHDA, CDR2 SQIVND (reference sequence). The CDR3 runs 14 residues. Trimming took 8 bases from V and 0 from J, leaving 12 bases between them. The CDR3 nucleotides read TGTGCCAGTCGGAGGGGGACTAGCACAGATACGCAGTATTTT. Its translation is CASRRGTSTDTQYF.

This rearrangement joins TRBV6-6 to TRBJ1-4; D is uncertain. V was trimmed by 6 bases and J by 4 bases, leaving 15 bases between them. There are 15 residues in the CDR3. Germline values: CDR1 MNHNY, CDR2 SVGAGI (reference sequence). CDR3 region: CASSRWADGNEKLFF. CDR3 DNA: TGTGCCAGCAGCCGCTGGGCCGACGGTAATGAAAAACTGTTTTTT.

The chain employs TRBV2 and TRBJ1-1; D is ambiguous. The length of the CDR3 is 16 residues. Germline CDR1 and CDR2: SNHLY and FYNNEI. Trimming stripped 6 bases from V and 6 bases from J, with 23 bases between. The CDR3 sequence: CASSLLNGARGSEAFF. The CDR3 DNA is TGTGCCAGCAGCTTGTTAAACGGAGCCCGGGGTTCTGAAGCTTTCTTT.

In regard to this clone: The sample contains more than one DNA sequence encoding this CDR3. The chain recombines TRBV7-9 with TRBJ1-1; D uncertain. Germline V gives CDR1 SEHNR, CDR2 FQNEAQ (reference sequence). V lost 5 bases and J 0 bases, leaving 7 bases between the germline ends. The CDR3 runs 13 residues. CDR3: CASSTTLNTEAFF. The CDR3 bases are TGTGCCAGCAGCACGACATTGAACACTGAAGCTTTCTTT.

The chain couples TRBV5-4 to TRBJ2-3; D is perhaps TRBD1 (5 bases). Trimming left V 5 bases short and J 0 bases short, with 13 bases between. Germline values: CDR1 SGHNT, CDR2 YYREEE (reference sequence). The CDR3 extends over 15 amino acids. CDR3 residues: CASRAETASTDTQYF. The CDR3 DNA follows: TGTGCCAGCAGAGCCGAGACAGCTAGCACAGATACGCAGTATTTT. Supplemented by reference TRBV5-4 and TRBJ2-3, the full variable domain reads ETGVTQSPTHLIKTRGQQVTLRCSSQSGHNTVSWYQQALGQGPQFIFQYYREEENGRGNFPPRFSGLQFPNYSSELNVNALELDDSALYLCASRAETASTDTQYFGPGTRLTVL.

J is TRBJ2-7 and V is TRBV6-5; D not resolved. Germline CDR1 MNHEY, CDR2 SVGAGI. V was clipped by 6 bases and J by 3 bases, with 18 bases between them. This CDR3 is built from 15 residues. In DNA form, the CDR3 reads TGTGCCAGCAGGGGGTTACGGGCAGGAGACTACGAGCAGTACTTC. Residues: CASRGLRAGDYEQYF.

The V and J genes are TRBV25-1 and TRBJ1-5; D may be TRBD1 (6 bases). Looked up from germline, CDR1 is MGHDK and CDR2 is SYGVNS. There are 15 residues in the CDR3. V dropped 9 bases and J dropped 3 bases, with 18 bases sitting between them. CDR3 DNA: TGTGCCAGTTTTCGAACAGGGTATGCCAATCAGCCCCAGCATTTT. It encodes CASFRTGYANQPQHF.

This chain links TRBV28 with TRBJ2-7, with TRBD1 matching 9 bases. CDR1 and CDR2 from the germline V gene are MDHEN and SYDVKM. V dropped 4 bases and J dropped 3; count of bases not matched to a gene: 10. The CDR3 runs 16 residues. Here the CDR3 reads CASSSSAGTGIYEQYF. The CDR3 DNA reads as TGTGCCAGCAGTTCCTCAGCCGGGACAGGGATCTACGAGCAGTACTTC. The whole variable domain, remainder taken from reference TRBV28 and TRBJ2-7, is DVKVTQSSRYLVKRTGEKVFLECVQDMDHENMFWYRQDPGLGLRLIYFSYDVKMKEKGDIPEGYSVSREKKERFSLILESASTNQTSMYLCASSSSAGTGIYEQYFGPGTRLTVT.

The chain carries TRBV28 and TRBJ1-2, with no clear D. Per germline, CDR1 MDHEN and CDR2 SYDVKM. The germline V and J ends were trimmed by 8 bases and 3 bases, with 10 bases remaining between them. This CDR3 contains 12 residues. CDR3 residues: CASGEGDYGYTF. For the CDR3, the DNA is TGTGCCAGCGGGGAGGGAGACTATGGCTACACCTTC.

The chain links TRBV7-7 to TRBJ2-1; TRBD1 might be the D (6 bases). Germline CDR1 reads SSHAT; CDR2 reads FNYEAQ (reference sequence). The CDR3 has 14 residues. Trimming took off 1 base at V and 5 bases at J, with 9 bases between the two ends. The CDR3 sequence is CASSLGAGDNEQFF. The CDR3 nucleotides are TGTGCCAGCAGCTTAGGGGCAGGGGACAATGAGCAGTTCTTC.

The chain couples TRBV19 to TRBJ1-6; possibly TRBD1 for D (5 bases). Looked up from germline, CDR1 is LNHDA and CDR2 is SQIVND (reference sequence). The V end was cut by 6 bases, the J end by 7 bases, with 16 bases between. The CDR3 runs 15 residues. CDR3 sequence (DNA): TGTGCCAGTAGCCTCCGGGACGGACGAAATTCACCCCTCCACTTT. It yields the protein CASSLRDGRNSPLHF.

The chain recombines TRBV20-1 with TRBJ2-7; D is unresolved. Between the trimmed V and J ends, which lost 7 bases and 1 base, there was a span of 5 bases. This CDR3 has 10 residues. Per germline, CDR1 DFQATT and CDR2 SNEGSKA (reference sequence). The CDR3 nucleotides are TGCAGTGTTTATTCCTACGAGCAGTACTTC. Translated, it gives CSVYSYEQYF.

The gene calls are TRBV2 and TRBJ2-5; D possibly corresponds to TRBD1 (6 bases). The CDR3 loop spans 14 amino acids. Germline V gives CDR1 SNHLY, CDR2 FYNNEI. V was trimmed by 8 bases and J by 2 bases, leaving 15 bases between them. This CDR3 is CASYEQGQQETQYF. The CDR3 coding sequence is TGTGCCAGCTACGAACAGGGTCAGCAAGAGACCCAGTACTTC.

The rearrangement uses TRBV7-3 and TRBJ2-7; D gene ambiguous. The CDR3 covers 10 residues. The V end was cut by 10 bases, the J end by 3 bases, with 7 bases between. CDR1 is SGHTA and CDR2 is FQGTGA in the germline V gene. CDR3 in amino acids: CATSFYEQYF. CDR3 coding DNA: TGTGCCACCTCTTTCTACGAGCAGTACTTC.

The chain has TRBV10-3 and TRBJ1-2, with no clear D. The CDR3 length is 15 residues. The germline V gene has CDR1 ENHRY and CDR2 SYGVKD. V was pared by 2 bases and J by 2 bases, with 12 bases between. The DNA for the CDR3 is TGTGCCATCAGTGAGAACGTGAACGCAAACTATGGCTACACCTTC. This translates into CAISENVNANYGYTF.

This clone showed up just once. The chain links TRBV4-2 to TRBJ2-3; 14 bases match TRBD2. The J segment lost 2 bases and the V segment lost 4 bases, leaving 5 bases of the junction unmatched. CDR1 and CDR2 from the germline V gene are LGHNA and YNFKEQ. There are 17 residues in the CDR3. CDR3: CASSPGTSGSFTDTQYF. The CDR3 coding sequence is TGTGCCAGCAGCCCCGGGACTAGCGGGAGCTTCACAGATACGCAGTATTTT.

This clone was observed a few times. The chain couples TRBV27 to TRBJ2-7; D perhaps matches TRBD1 (5 bases). Germline CDR1 reads MNHEY; CDR2 reads SMNVEV (reference sequence). There are 13 residues in the CDR3. V lost 5 bases to trimming and J lost 0 bases, with 8 bases between them. As DNA, the CDR3 is TGTGCCAGCAGTACGACAGTCTCCTACGAGCAGTACTTC. Its protein is CASSTTVSYEQYF.

CDR3 DNA: TGTGCCAGCAGGGGGGGACAGGGGGCATCAGATGAGCAGTTCTTC. Encoded protein: CASRGGQGASDEQFF. The chain links TRBV6-5 to TRBJ2-1; TRBD1 aligns across 12 bases. J was trimmed by 8 bases and V by 6 bases; bases with no gene match: 8. The CDR3 has 15 residues. CDR1 is MNHEY and CDR2 is SVGAGI in the germline V gene.

The rearrangement joins TRBV3-1 (or the pseudogene TRBV3-2) to TRBJ1-2, with 7 bases that match TRBD1. V shed 2 bases, J shed 3 bases, and the junction held 6 bases outside the gene matches. Germline CDR1 LGHDT, CDR2 YNNKEL (reference sequence). The CDR3 contains 15 residues. CDR3 region: CASSQKTGTYYGYTF. CDR3 sequence (DNA): TGTGCCAGCAGCCAAAAGACAGGGACTTACTATGGCTACACCTTC.

As concerns this clone: One end of the junction varies from germline; a read error may be responsible. This chain joins TRBV7-9 and TRBJ2-7; D may match TRBD1 or TRBD2 (5 bases each). The CDR3 loop spans 15 amino acids. CDR1 and CDR2 from the germline V gene are SEHNR and FQNEAQ (reference sequence). CDR3 sequence: CASSLANQGTYEQYF. CDR3 in DNA: TGTGCCAGCAGCCTAGCAAACCAGGGTACCTACGAGCAGTACTTC.

CDR3 residues: CASSWLGGEVGDTQYF. CDR3 in DNA: TGCGCCAGCAGCTGGCTTGGAGGGGAGGTTGGAGATACGCAGTATTTT. This rearrangement joins TRBV5-1 to TRBJ2-3; possible D gene TRBD2, 6 bases. The CDR3 contains 16 residues. V shed 3 bases and J shed 5 bases, with 19 bases lying between them. The germline CDR1 and CDR2 sequences are SGHRS and YFSETQ.

The chain has TRBV27 and TRBJ2-2; D perhaps matches TRBD1 (5 bases). This CDR3 region has 16 residues. V lost 5 bases, J lost 5 bases, and 18 bases lay in between. The germline V gene encodes CDR1 MNHEY and CDR2 SMNVEV (reference sequence). The CDR3 region has the DNA TGTGCCAGCAGTCCATCGTTCAGCGCAGGGACCGGGGAGCTGTTTTTT. It codes for CASSPSFSAGTGELFF.

This clone has only a few counts. The rearrangement joins TRBV6-1 to TRBJ1-5; 9 bases line up with TRBD1. The length of the CDR3 is 15 residues. V lost 2 bases and J lost 6; bases outside the gene matches: 5. In germline, CDR1 is MNHNS, CDR2 SASEGT. This CDR3 reads CASSERTGVGQPQHF. In nucleotides, the CDR3 is TGTGCCAGCAGTGAAAGGACAGGGGTGGGTCAGCCCCAGCATTTT.

The gene calls are TRBV28 and TRBJ2-7; 10 bases match TRBD1. With 7 bases clipped from V and 5 bases from J, the junction kept 8 bases outside the gene matches. Germline CDR1 MDHEN, CDR2 SYDVKM. The CDR3 loop spans 14 amino acids. DNA of the CDR3: TGTGCCAGCAAACGCGGGACAGGGGTAAACGAGCAGTACTTC. Its translation: CASKRGTGVNEQYF.